This record covers a single T cell receptor beta chain. Its target is unknown. The table came from immunoSEQ multiplex PCR; TCRdb's copy has only in-frame clones and leaves some out. The table includes about 190,000 clones, 84% detected once. These data belong to a study of cytomegalovirus exposure and HLA in healthy donors. The study, taken as a whole, reports: In vitro experiments confirmed that three CMV-associated chains were specific for CMV antigens. First-cohort TCR clusters were later found to tend to co-occur in the approximately 120 validation repertoires.

From the approximately 120-subject validation cohort, which was separate from the roughly 690-subject first cohort, the donors were drawn. Germline V lookup: CDR1 GTSNPN, CDR2 SVGIG (reference sequence). V dropped 3 bases and J dropped 3 bases, with 15 bases sitting between them. The CDR3 length is 15 residues. This TCR was sampled from a man younger than 35 in good health and CMV-seropositive. What was sequenced was PBMCs. V gene TRBV30 combines with J gene TRBJ1-5; D call uncertain. The CDR3 sequence: CAWRSSNEPNQPQHF. The CDR3 DNA reads TGTGCCTGGAGATCGAGCAACGAGCCCAATCAGCCCCAGCATTTT.